This entry features one T cell receptor (beta chain) sequence. The data were taken from a study of blood T cell repertoires in COVID-19. Across the whole study: The United States, Italy and Spain provided the acute and convalescent COVID-19 samples. PBMCs, B-cell-depleted T cells, or T cells provided the cDNA or gDNA that made up the material.

The germline CDR1 and CDR2 sequences are SGHAT and FQNNGV. Losses at the gene ends were 1 base for V and 6 bases for J; bases not matched to a gene: 13. The CDR3 is 18 residues long. Authors' methods: Amplification with reference gene primers provided the estimates of nucleated cell counts. The table came from immunoSEQ multiplex PCR; TCRdb's copy has only in-frame clones and leaves some out. V, J and clone size are taken as reported in that table, and D and trimming were inferred from the DNA itself. The table has about 240,000 clones, about 86% seen once. Input material: peripheral blood. The chain combines TRBV11-2 with TRBJ1-4; 8 bases agree with TRBD1. This TCR was recovered from a woman older than 75 with acute or convalescent COVID-19. In DNA form, the CDR3 reads TGTGCCAGCAGCTTAGCGGGGCTAGCGGGACAGGCCCATGAAAAACTGTTTTTT. Its translation is CASSLAGLAGQAHEKLFF.